Each of the 22 T cell receptor beta chains below was sequenced from the same sample in a study of metastatic and nonmetastatic thyroid tumors. All patients were treatment-naive before thyroid surgery. TCRdb re-called the PCR reads through MiXCR. The table lists roughly 12,000 clones, around 30% of them singletons, with over 10% in the top ten. The sample comprised tumor tissue. These receptors all come from a female donor with papillary thyroid cancer or a benign thyroid nodule (not recorded which). Some clones in this sample may be carry-over from other donors' samples.

The V and J genes are TRBV12-3 or TRBV12-4 and TRBJ2-2; TRBD2 aligns across 10 bases. After removal of 7 bases from V and 6 bases from J, the junction contained 8 bases not matched to a gene. The CDR3 loop spans 15 amino acids. The CDR3 reads CASIPTSGVPGELFF. DNA for the CDR3: TGTGCCAGCATACCTACTAGCGGGGTGCCCGGGGAGCTGTTTTTT.

This clone has at least ten counts. The rearrangement joins TRBV7-2 to TRBJ1-2, with D unresolved. CDR1 is SGHTA and CDR2 is FQGNSA in the germline V gene. This CDR3 region has 13 residues. Trimming shortened V by 2 bases and J by 5 bases, and 9 bases separated the two germline ends. This CDR3 reads CASSLQAAYGYTF. CDR3 DNA sequence: TGTGCCAGCAGCTTACAAGCCGCGTATGGCTACACCTTC.

CDR3 DNA sequence: TGTGCCAGCAGCCCGCAGGGGATGGTAGATACGCAGTATTTT. This gives the protein CASSPQGMVDTQYF. The V call is TRBV4-2, the J call TRBJ2-3, with D possibly TRBD1 on 6 matching bases. Germline CDR1 LGHNA, CDR2 YNFKEQ. The CDR3 sequence is 14 residues long. Deletions cut 4 bases from V and 5 bases from J, with 13 bases between.

The V gene is TRBV11-2, the J gene TRBJ2-1, with 10 nucleotides matching TRBD2. The ends lost 5 bases at V and 3 bases at J; junction bases unmatched: 13. CDR1 is SGHAT and CDR2 is FQNNGV in the germline V gene. This CDR3 is 18 amino acids long. The CDR3: CASSESLLSGRVYNEQFF. CDR3 in DNA: TGTGCCAGCAGCGAGAGCCTACTAAGCGGGAGGGTCTACAATGAGCAGTTCTTC.

The chain employs TRBV6-4 and TRBJ2-7; TRBD1 matches 9 bases. J was trimmed by 7 bases and V by 6 bases; bases with no gene match: 4. The CDR3 has 12 residues. Germline V gives CDR1 MRHNA, CDR2 SNTAGT. The CDR3 sequence is CASRDRGREQYF. As DNA, the CDR3 is TGTGCCAGCAGGGACAGGGGAAGGGAGCAGTACTTC.

This sequence joins TRBV6-5 and TRBJ2-3; 14 bases are a match to TRBD2. From germline, CDR1 is MNHEY and CDR2 SVGAGI. The CDR3 has 18 residues. The trim removed 7 bases at V and 4 bases at J, leaving 13 bases unmatched. In DNA form, the CDR3 reads TGTGCCAGCATGCCGACTAGCGGGAGGGCCCAGTTGTCAGATACGCAGTATTTT. Translating gives CASMPTSGRAQLSDTQYF.

This chain links TRBV20-1 with TRBJ2-7, with 10 nucleotides matching TRBD2. V lost 1 base and J lost 4; bases outside the gene matches: 4. Germline CDR1 and CDR2: DFQATT and SNEGSKA (reference sequence). The CDR3 is 14 residues long. The CDR3 nucleotides are TGCAGTGCTAGAGCGGGACTAGCGAGGTACGAGCAGTACTTC. Protein product: CSARAGLARYEQYF.

This clone counts as medium-sized. This chain connects TRBV15 to TRBJ2-1; TRBD2 might be the D (6 bases). V gave up 1 base and J gave up 0 bases, with 10 bases separating them. The germline CDR1 and CDR2 sequences are LNHNV and YYDKDF (reference sequence). The CDR3 covers 16 residues. The CDR3 nucleotides read TGTGCCACCAGCAGAGGATCGGGAGCCTCCTACAATGAGCAGTTCTTC. Translating gives CATSRGSGASYNEQFF.

In its sample, this clone was seen many times. The junction does not match germline at one end; this may be a read error. The chain combines TRBV3-1 with TRBJ2-5, with TRBD2 matching over 10 bases. CDR1 is LGHDT, CDR2 YNNKEL, per germline (reference sequence). This CDR3 region has 17 residues. DNA for the CDR3: TGTGCCAGCATCCAAGCTGGGACTAGCGCATCGGGGGAGACCCAGTACTTC. Amino acid sequence: CASIQAGTSASGETQYF.

This clone showed up just a few times. The gene calls are TRBV6-1 and TRBJ2-7; maybe TRBD2 (5 bases). There are 12 residues in the CDR3. CDR1 and CDR2 (germline): MNHNS, SASEGT. Trimming shortened V by 6 bases and J by 2 bases, and 8 bases separated the two germline ends. CDR3 residues: CASRGATYEQYF. The CDR3 nucleotides are TGTGCCAGCAGGGGAGCCACCTACGAGCAGTACTTC.

Only a few counts were recorded for this clone. The chain employs TRBV5-5 and TRBJ2-1; possibly TRBD1 or TRBD2 for D (6 bases each). The CDR3 runs to 14 residues. Germline V gives CDR1 SGHKS, CDR2 YYEKEE (reference sequence). The V end was cut by 5 bases, the J end by 11 bases, with 20 bases between. This CDR3 reads CASSPAMGGSQQFF. The CDR3 DNA follows: TGTGCCAGCAGTCCAGCCATGGGGGGCTCCCAGCAGTTCTTC.

CDR3 residues: CASRINRGPYNEQFF. In nucleotides, the CDR3 is TGTGCCAGCAGGATAAACAGGGGCCCCTACAATGAGCAGTTCTTC. The genes are TRBV28 and TRBJ2-1; TRBD1 matches at 7 bases. CDR3 length: 15 residues. J gave up 2 bases and V 6 bases, and 7 bases lay outside the gene matches. CDR1 and CDR2 (germline): MDHEN, SYDVKM.

The chain recombines TRBV11-2 with TRBJ2-2; perhaps TRBD2 as D (5 bases). Germline V CDR1 and CDR2: SGHAT, FQNNGV. The CDR3 has 14 amino acids. Trimming took 8 bases from V and 4 from J, leaving 14 bases between them. The DNA of the CDR3 is TGTGCCAGCCGAGGCGAGGGAAGCACCGGGGAGCTGTTTTTT. It translates to CASRGEGSTGELFF.

The chain has TRBV11-1 and TRBJ1-5; no clear D. Germline V gives CDR1 SGHAT, CDR2 FQDESV (reference sequence). The CDR3 length is 17 residues. Deletions cut 5 bases from V and 2 bases from J, with 19 bases between. CDR3 coding DNA: TGTGCCAGCAGCCCACTACCGGCGGGAACAGGCAATCAGCCCCAGCATTTT. Its protein product is CASSPLPAGTGNQPQHF. Based on the CDR3 plus reference TRBV11-1 and TRBJ1-5, the full variable domain is EAEVAQSPRYKITEKSQAVAFWCDPISGHATLYWYRQILGQGPELLVQFQDESVVDDSQLPKDRFSAERLKGVDSTLKIQPAELGDSAMYLCASSPLPAGTGNQPQHFGDGTRLSIL.

In its sample, this clone ranks as medium-sized. The chain couples TRBV28 to TRBJ2-6; no clear D gene. Trimming left V 5 bases short and J 0 bases short, with 20 bases between. The CDR3 length is 19 residues. Germline V gene lookup returns CDR1 MDHEN and CDR2 SYDVKM. CDR3 sequence: CASSTPDILKVSGANVLTF. In nucleotides, the CDR3 is TGTGCCAGCAGTACCCCAGACATTCTAAAAGTCTCTGGGGCCAACGTCCTGACTTTC.

The sample holds one count of this clone. The CDR3 is CASSQTILAGSQETQYF. The CDR3 bases are TGCGCCAGCAGCCAAACTATTTTAGCGGGATCTCAAGAGACCCAGTACTTC. This chain connects TRBV4-3 to TRBJ2-5; TRBD2 matches at 8 bases. The CDR3 length is 17 residues. The V segment lost 2 bases and the J segment 2 bases; nucleotides outside the gene matches: 10. The V gene's germline CDR1 is LGHNA and CDR2 YSLEER.

This clone is large. This chain joins TRBV6-1 and TRBJ1-1; 10 positions match TRBD1. Germline V gene data show CDR1 as MNHNS and CDR2 as SASEGT. The junction had 10 bases not matched to a gene; V was cut back by 6 bases and J by 0 bases. The CDR3 covers 17 residues. The DNA for the CDR3 is TGTGCCAGCAGAGCAGACAGGGGGCCGTCAATGAACACTGAAGCTTTCTTT. Protein sequence: CASRADRGPSMNTEAFF.

Points on this clone: A read error may account for a junction end that differs from germline. V usage is TRBV20-1 and J usage is TRBJ1-6; 9 nucleotides agree with TRBD1. The CDR3 contains 15 residues. CDR1 and CDR2 from the germline V gene are DFQATT and SNEGSKA (reference sequence). The chain's CDR3 is CSARGQGVYNSPLHF. In DNA, the CDR3 is TGCAGTGCTAGAGGACAGGGGGTGTATAATTCACCCCTTCACTTT.

This chain links TRBV7-9 with TRBJ1-1, with a weak D call TRBD1 (5 bases). The CDR3 runs to 13 residues. Germline V gene lookup returns CDR1 SEHNR and CDR2 FQNEAQ (reference sequence). Trimming pared 5 bases from V and 6 bases from J, leaving 13 bases between. In nucleotides, the CDR3 is TGTGCCAGCAGCCCCCCCGGGGGGTCTGAAGCTTTCTTT. It encodes CASSPPGGSEAFF.

This clone turned up a few times. The rearrangement joins TRBV6-5 to TRBJ2-7; the match to TRBD2 covers 8 bases. The CDR3 covers 14 residues. Germline-derived CDR1 and CDR2 are MNHEY and SVGAGI. The V segment lost 4 bases and the J segment 2 bases; nucleotides outside the gene matches: 4. The CDR3 reads CASSFGAGAYEQYF. CDR3 sequence (DNA): TGTGCCAGCAGTTTCGGAGCGGGGGCCTACGAGCAGTACTTC.

This clone was seen at least ten times. This rearrangement joins TRBV12-3 or TRBV12-4 to TRBJ1-6, with D possibly TRBD1 on 5 matching bases. The CDR3 consists of 14 residues. V lost 4 bases and J lost 9, with 13 bases in between. CDR3 bases: TGTGCCAGCAGTTCGGGCAGGGAACTTTCACCCCTCCACTTT. This translates into CASSSGRELSPLHF.

In the case of this clone: The conserved closing phenylalanine or tryptophan is absent in this CDR3, likely reflecting a read error. This chain connects TRBV12-3 or TRBV12-4 to TRBJ1-3; maybe TRBD1 (5 bases). Deletions cut 4 bases from V and 11 bases from J, with 9 bases between. CDR3 length: 11 residues. CDR3 sequence (DNA): TGTGCCAGCAGTTCCAGGGTATCCATATATTCT. Translation gives CASSSRVSIYS.